This TCR beta chain originates from a study of read filtering for tumor transcriptome and immune sequencing. Germline V gene lookup returns CDR1 LGHDT and CDR2 YNNKEL (reference sequence). Trimming cost V 1 base and J 7 bases; bases outside gene matches: 5. The CDR3 consists of 16 residues. This clonotype was picked up many times. Molecular barcoded adaptors covering alpha/delta and beta/gamma chains were used on 400 ng RNA. TCRdb re-derived calls from the reads in MiXCR, one entry per CDR3 protein. The repertoire holds 43,000 or so distinct CDR3 sequences, with roughly 12% as singletons. The rearrangement joins TRBV3-1 to TRBJ2-1, with 12 bases identical to TRBD2. The clonotype originates from a donor aged 40 or older with multiple myeloma. Specimen: a population of CD138-negative cells sorted from bone marrow. The CDR3 nucleotides read TGTGCCAGCAGCCAAGGGCTAGCGGGAGGGAGGAATGAGCAGTTCTTC. Translation: CASSQGLAGGRNEQFF.